This TCR beta chain is drawn from a study of cytotoxic CD8 clonotypes in ibrutinib-treated CLL. Study details: The samples contained 255,043 productive templates on average. They also contained an average of around 94,000 productive rearrangements.

To note about this clone: The antigen is undetermined.

Points from the study as a whole: A rise in clonality was seen at ibrutinib response, and a fall back toward baseline was seen at progression. Sample timing was unmatched between remission and later-progressing patients; lymph nodes unstudied. Clonality (at baseline) was higher than in age-matched healthy donors and tracked circulating CD8+ T-cell counts.

CDR3 length: 16 residues. Trimming removed 0 bases at V and 6 bases at J, with 15 bases between. Germline lookup yields CDR1 LGHNA and CDR2 YNFKEQ. Clones were sequenced by immunoSEQ multiplex PCR, and TCRdb holds only the in-frame ones, with some missing. This sample has approximately 32,000 clones; more than 65% occur once, and the top ten carry around a quarter. The sample was PBMCs, taken before ibrutinib treatment. The receptor's source is a human donor with chronic lymphocytic leukemia. The chain employs TRBV4-2 and TRBJ1-5; D remains ambiguous. The DNA for the CDR3 is TGTGCCAGCAGCCAAGATGCGGGTGTCTTGGGTCAGCCCCAGCATTTT. This gives the protein CASSQDAGVLGQPQHF.